These T cell receptor beta chains were read from a single sample in a study of blood T cell repertoires in COVID-19. TCRdb keeps only in-frame clones here, not all; method: immunoSEQ multiplex PCR. Seen here are under 250,000 clones, around 82% observed once, and the top ten hold roughly 2.9%. The sequencing sample was made of peripheral blood. All receptors come from a man in his forties or fifties with active or convalescent COVID-19. Both conserved end residues are part of each CDR3. A D gene is named only where the DNA matches it firmly. Clone size is given for some rows only: seen once, a few or many times, or a class if the clone is expanded.

cdr3_aa: CASSLGGTKETQYF; cdr3_nt: TGTGCCAGCAGCTTGGGAGGGACAAAAGAGACCCAGTACTTC; v_call: TRBV5-6; d_call: NA; clone_size: NA; j_call: TRBJ2-5
cdr3_aa: CASSFEGRSPLHF; cdr3_nt: TGTGCCAGCAGCTTCGAGGGTAGGTCACCCCTCCACTTT; v_call: TRBV7-9; d_call: NA; clone_size: NA; j_call: TRBJ1-6
cdr3_aa: CASRAGSGATYEQYF; cdr3_nt: TGTGCCAGCAGGGCCGGTAGCGGGGCCACCTACGAGCAGTACTTC; v_call: TRBV6-5; d_call: TRBD2; clone_size: NA; j_call: TRBJ2-7
cdr3_aa: CASSELLNTEAFF; cdr3_nt: TGTGCCAGCAGTGAACTCCTGAACACTGAAGCTTTCTTT; v_call: TRBV6-1; d_call: NA; clone_size: NA; j_call: TRBJ1-1
cdr3_aa: CASSYGGASYNEQFF; cdr3_nt: TGCGCCAGCAGCTATGGAGGAGCATCCTACAATGAGCAGTTCTTC; v_call: TRBV5-1; d_call: NA; clone_size: NA; j_call: TRBJ2-1
cdr3_aa: CASSERVGSSYNEQFF; cdr3_nt: TGTGCCAGCAGTGAGAGGGTCGGGAGCTCCTACAATGAGCAGTTCTTC; v_call: TRBV6-1; d_call: NA; clone_size: NA; j_call: TRBJ2-1
cdr3_aa: CASSHRGPNTGELFF; cdr3_nt: TGTGCCAGCAGTCACAGGGGGCCCAACACCGGGGAGCTGTTTTTT; v_call: TRBV6-5; d_call: TRBD1; clone_size: few; j_call: TRBJ2-2
cdr3_aa: CASSSNQGLQPQHF; cdr3_nt: TGTGCCAGCAGCTCAAACCAGGGGTTGCAGCCCCAGCATTTT; v_call: TRBV5-8; d_call: NA; clone_size: once; j_call: TRBJ1-5
cdr3_aa: CATSDPPSTDEQFF; cdr3_nt: TGTGCCACCAGTGACCCACCCTCGACAGATGAGCAGTTCTTC; v_call: TRBV24-1; d_call: NA; clone_size: NA; j_call: TRBJ2-1
cdr3_aa: CASSPGLAGGPSSYEQYF; cdr3_nt: TGCGCCAGCAGCCCGGGACTAGCGGGAGGCCCGAGCTCCTACGAGCAGTACTTC; v_call: TRBV5-1; d_call: TRBD2; clone_size: NA; j_call: TRBJ2-7
cdr3_aa: CAWRRTSTDTQYF; cdr3_nt: TGTGCCTGGAGGCGGACTAGCACAGATACGCAGTATTTT; v_call: TRBV30; d_call: NA; clone_size: NA; j_call: TRBJ2-3
cdr3_aa: CASIPVVAGEAFF; cdr3_nt: TGTGCCAGCATCCCCGTGGTGGCAGGAGAAGCTTTCTTT; v_call: TRBV2; d_call: NA; clone_size: once; j_call: TRBJ1-1
cdr3_aa: CATSLRRGGANEQFF; cdr3_nt: TGTGCCACCAGCTTGCGCCGGGGGGGGGCCAATGAGCAGTTCTTC; v_call: TRBV15; d_call: TRBD2; clone_size: NA; j_call: TRBJ2-1
cdr3_aa: CASSLAGEDTQYF; cdr3_nt: TGCGCCAGCAGCTTAGCAGGGGAAGATACGCAGTATTTT; v_call: TRBV5-1; d_call: NA; clone_size: once; j_call: TRBJ2-3
cdr3_aa: CASSLGWQGAEAFF; cdr3_nt: TGTGCCAGCAGCCTAGGGTGGCAGGGGGCTGAAGCTTTCTTT; v_call: TRBV9; d_call: TRBD1; clone_size: NA; j_call: TRBJ1-1
cdr3_aa: CASSAGLAGSTDTQYF; cdr3_nt: TGTGCCAGCAGTGCGGGACTAGCGGGAAGCACAGATACGCAGTATTTT; v_call: TRBV27; d_call: TRBD2; clone_size: NA; j_call: TRBJ2-3
cdr3_aa: CASSKGHLSTNEKLFF; cdr3_nt: TGTGCCAGCAGCAAAGGACACCTTTCAACTAATGAAAAACTGTTTTTT; v_call: TRBV7-4; d_call: NA; clone_size: NA; j_call: TRBJ1-4
cdr3_aa: CASSYGQGSYNEQFF; cdr3_nt: TGTGCCAGCAGTTACGGACAGGGGTCCTACAATGAGCAGTTCTTC; v_call: TRBV6-5; d_call: TRBD1; clone_size: NA; j_call: TRBJ2-1
cdr3_aa: CASSLGQGTQETQYF; cdr3_nt: TGTGCCAGCAGCTTAGGACAGGGGACTCAAGAGACCCAGTACTTC; v_call: TRBV7-9; d_call: TRBD1; clone_size: NA; j_call: TRBJ2-5
cdr3_aa: CASSFGTGTAFF; cdr3_nt: TGTGCCAGCAGTTTCGGGACAGGGACAGCTTTCTTT; v_call: TRBV14; d_call: TRBD1; clone_size: NA; j_call: TRBJ1-1
cdr3_aa: CASSPTGTNGYTF; cdr3_nt: TGTGCCAGCAGCCCCACCGGGACAAATGGCTACACCTTC; v_call: TRBV4-2; d_call: NA; clone_size: NA; j_call: TRBJ1-2
cdr3_aa: CASSSIKGTGLSKYGYTF; cdr3_nt: TGTGCCAGCAGCTCAATTAAAGGGACAGGGTTATCGAAGTATGGCTACACCTTC; v_call: TRBV11-2; d_call: TRBD1; clone_size: NA; j_call: TRBJ1-2
cdr3_aa: CASSPRGGTLQTNEKLFF; cdr3_nt: TGTGCCAGCAGCCCAAGGGGGGGCACCCTCCAAACTAATGAAAAACTGTTTTTT; v_call: TRBV9; d_call: NA; clone_size: many; j_call: TRBJ1-4
cdr3_aa: CASSQEEVSVGVINSPLHF; cdr3_nt: TGTGCCAGCAGCCAAGAAGAGGTGAGCGTAGGGGTGATCAATTCACCCCTCCACTTT; v_call: TRBV3-1/TRBV3-2; d_call: NA; clone_size: NA; j_call: TRBJ1-6
cdr3_aa: CAWSGGTGTKETQYF; cdr3_nt: TGTGCCTGGAGTGGGGGGACAGGCACGAAAGAGACCCAGTACTTC; v_call: TRBV30; d_call: TRBD1; clone_size: once; j_call: TRBJ2-5
cdr3_aa: CAWSVRALGTGYGYTF; cdr3_nt: TGTGCCTGGAGTGTAAGGGCCCTCGGGACAGGCTATGGCTACACCTTC; v_call: TRBV30; d_call: TRBD1; clone_size: NA; j_call: TRBJ1-2
cdr3_aa: CASSVFGPGQPNEKLFF; cdr3_nt: TGTGCCAGCAGCGTATTTGGACCCGGACAGCCTAATGAAAAACTGTTTTTT; v_call: TRBV5-6; d_call: NA; clone_size: NA; j_call: TRBJ1-4
cdr3_aa: CASSLRQDDGYTF; cdr3_nt: TGTGCCAGCAGCCTCCGACAGGACGATGGCTACACCTTC; v_call: TRBV6-2/TRBV6-3; d_call: NA; clone_size: NA; j_call: TRBJ1-2
cdr3_aa: CASGLGEKLFF; cdr3_nt: TGTGCCAGCGGACTAGGTGAAAAACTGTTTTTT; v_call: TRBV6-5; d_call: NA; clone_size: NA; j_call: TRBJ1-4
cdr3_aa: CAVTNGKRRATNEKLFF; cdr3_nt: TGTGCCGTAACCAACGGGAAAAGACGAGCAACTAATGAAAAACTGTTTTTT; v_call: TRBV2; d_call: NA; clone_size: NA; j_call: TRBJ1-4
cdr3_aa: CASRTGRGNYGYTF; cdr3_nt: TGTGCCTCACGGACAGGGAGGGGTAACTATGGCTACACCTTC; v_call: TRBV30; d_call: TRBD1; clone_size: NA; j_call: TRBJ1-2
cdr3_aa: CASSPRDSGNTIYF; cdr3_nt: TGTGCCAGCAGCCCTCGGGACTCTGGAAACACCATATATTTT; v_call: TRBV7-9; d_call: NA; clone_size: NA; j_call: TRBJ1-3
cdr3_aa: CATSIDAGGRNEQFF; cdr3_nt: TGTGCCACCAGCATCGACGCGGGAGGGAGGAATGAGCAGTTCTTC; v_call: TRBV15; d_call: TRBD2; clone_size: NA; j_call: TRBJ2-1
cdr3_aa: CASSLAGRGLYGYTF; cdr3_nt: TGTGCCAGCAGCTTAGCGGGCAGGGGGCTCTATGGCTACACCTTC; v_call: TRBV7-2; d_call: TRBD1; clone_size: once; j_call: TRBJ1-2
cdr3_aa: CSAGTGGTYEQYF; cdr3_nt: TGCAGCGCTGGGACAGGGGGAACCTACGAGCAGTACTTC; v_call: TRBV29-1; d_call: TRBD1; clone_size: NA; j_call: TRBJ2-7
cdr3_aa: CASSLFITGQETQYF; cdr3_nt: TGTGCCAGCAGTTTATTTATTACAGGCCAAGAGACCCAGTACTTC; v_call: TRBV28; d_call: NA; clone_size: NA; j_call: TRBJ2-5
cdr3_aa: CASSRYSGGASEQFF; cdr3_nt: TGCGCCAGCAGCCGGTATAGCGGGGGGGCCAGTGAGCAGTTCTTC; v_call: TRBV4-3; d_call: TRBD2; clone_size: NA; j_call: TRBJ2-1
cdr3_aa: CASSQDRIGTDTQYF; cdr3_nt: TGTGCCAGCAGCCAAGACAGGATCGGCACAGATACGCAGTATTTT; v_call: TRBV5-6; d_call: NA; clone_size: NA; j_call: TRBJ2-3
cdr3_aa: CASSQQGNSPLHF; cdr3_nt: TGTGCCAGCAGCCAACAGGGGAATTCACCCCTCCACTTT; v_call: TRBV7-9; d_call: TRBD1; clone_size: NA; j_call: TRBJ1-6
cdr3_aa: CAWAGTGAYEQFF; cdr3_nt: TGTGCCTGGGCCGGGACAGGGGCATATGAGCAGTTCTTC; v_call: TRBV30; d_call: TRBD1; clone_size: NA; j_call: TRBJ2-1
cdr3_aa: CASSYRGWGTDTQYF; cdr3_nt: TGTGCCAGCAGCTACAGGGGCTGGGGAACAGATACGCAGTATTTT; v_call: TRBV7-9; d_call: TRBD1; clone_size: NA; j_call: TRBJ2-3
cdr3_aa: CASSSLTGAYGGYTF; cdr3_nt: TGCGCCAGCAGCTCCCTGACAGGGGCCTATGGTGGCTACACCTTC; v_call: TRBV5-1; d_call: TRBD1; clone_size: once; j_call: TRBJ1-2
cdr3_aa: CASSKAGLANYGYTF; cdr3_nt: TGTGCCAGCAGTAAAGCCGGGTTAGCTAACTATGGCTACACCTTC; v_call: TRBV6-1; d_call: NA; clone_size: once; j_call: TRBJ1-2
cdr3_aa: CASSLPGGANTEAFF; cdr3_nt: TGCGCCAGCAGCTTACCAGGGGGCGCGAACACTGAAGCTTTCTTT; v_call: TRBV5-1; d_call: TRBD1; clone_size: NA; j_call: TRBJ1-1
cdr3_aa: CASSLAGQPENIQYF; cdr3_nt: TGCGCCAGCAGCTTGGCGGGACAGCCCGAAAACATTCAGTACTTC; v_call: TRBV5-1; d_call: TRBD1; clone_size: NA; j_call: TRBJ2-4
cdr3_aa: CASSFAGGTGELFF; cdr3_nt: TGTGCCAGCAGTTTTGCAGGGGGCACCGGGGAGCTGTTTTTT; v_call: TRBV28; d_call: TRBD1; clone_size: NA; j_call: TRBJ2-2
cdr3_aa: CASSLNLQGSFNTEAFF; cdr3_nt: TGCGCCAGCAGCTTAAACCTACAGGGATCGTTCAACACTGAAGCTTTCTTT; v_call: TRBV5-1; d_call: NA; clone_size: NA; j_call: TRBJ1-1
cdr3_aa: CASSVTGSTEQFF; cdr3_nt: TGTGCCAGTAGTGTAACAGGGTCGACTGAGCAGTTCTTC; v_call: TRBV19; d_call: NA; clone_size: NA; j_call: TRBJ2-1
cdr3_aa: CASSQEKGSGYTF; cdr3_nt: TGTGCCAGCAGCCAAGAAAAAGGGAGTGGCTACACCTTC; v_call: TRBV3-1/TRBV3-2; d_call: NA; clone_size: NA; j_call: TRBJ1-2
cdr3_aa: CASSLQTGSIYGYTF; cdr3_nt: TGTGCCAGCAGCTTACAGACAGGGAGTATCTATGGCTACACCTTC; v_call: TRBV7-2; d_call: TRBD1; clone_size: NA; j_call: TRBJ1-2
cdr3_aa: CASTLATQNEQFF; cdr3_nt: TGTGCCAGCACCTTGGCCACCCAGAATGAGCAGTTCTTC; v_call: TRBV25-1; d_call: NA; clone_size: NA; j_call: TRBJ2-1
cdr3_aa: CASSSLRNTEAFF; cdr3_nt: TGTGCCAGCAGCTCTCTCAGGAACACTGAAGCTTTCTTT; v_call: TRBV6-5; d_call: NA; clone_size: NA; j_call: TRBJ1-1
cdr3_aa: CASRGQGDYEQYF; cdr3_nt: TGTGCCAGCAGGGGACAGGGGGATTACGAGCAGTACTTC; v_call: TRBV6-5; d_call: TRBD1; clone_size: NA; j_call: TRBJ2-7
cdr3_aa: CSVVKGALPEAFF; cdr3_nt: TGCAGCGTTGTTAAGGGGGCGCTCCCTGAAGCTTTCTTT; v_call: TRBV29-1; d_call: TRBD1; clone_size: NA; j_call: TRBJ1-1
cdr3_aa: CASSHLDGATNEKLFF; cdr3_nt: TGTGCCAGCAGCCACCTGGACGGGGCAACTAATGAAAAACTGTTTTTT; v_call: TRBV4-2; d_call: NA; clone_size: NA; j_call: TRBJ1-4
cdr3_aa: CASSQVAGIYEQFF; cdr3_nt: TGTGCCAGCAGCCAAGTAGCGGGAATCTATGAGCAGTTCTTC; v_call: TRBV3-1/TRBV3-2; d_call: TRBD2; clone_size: NA; j_call: TRBJ2-1